This TCR beta chain stems from a study of identifying expanded T cells in peripheral blood. Germline V gene lookup returns CDR1 SGHTA and CDR2 FQGTGA. V was shortened by 1 base and J by 0 bases, with 16 bases between the two germline ends. There are 17 residues in the CDR3. During the collection period, no donor immune events like infections were recorded. The protocol was immunoSEQ multiplex PCR, while the TCRdb copy is restricted to in-frame clones and leaves out a portion. The sample records about 78,000 clones, 70% to 90% being singletons. Sample: blood. The rearrangement uses TRBV7-3 and TRBJ2-7, with D possibly TRBD2 on 6 matching bases. The clonotype comes from a person aged 18 to 75 in good health. The CDR3 loop is CASSLRVRLATSYEQYF. In nucleotides, the CDR3 is TGTGCCAGCAGCTTAAGGGTCCGCCTAGCGACCTCCTACGAGCAGTACTTC.